Listed here are 8 T cell receptor beta chains from one sample, sequenced in a study of blood T cell repertoires in COVID-19. Profiled with immunoSEQ multiplex PCR; TCRdb holds only in-frame clones, not every one. The sample contains 95,000 to 100,000 clones, over 75% of which appear only once. What was sequenced was peripheral blood. These receptors originate from a woman aged 25-40 years with acute or convalescent COVID-19.

CDR3 bases: TGTGCCAGCAGTTACGTCCCCGTCTCGGGGACTGAAGCTTTCTTT. It is translated as CASSYVPVSGTEAFF. The chain recombines TRBV6-6 with TRBJ1-1; no firm D call. This CDR3 spans 15 amino acids. The germline gives CDR1 MNHNY, CDR2 SVGAGI (reference sequence). Trimming cost V 2 bases and J 5 bases, with 15 bases left between them.

This clone is a singleton in its sample. The chain couples TRBV12-5 to TRBJ1-1; a possible D gene is TRBD1 (6 bases). The CDR3 is 13 residues long. Trimming removed 7 bases at V and 1 base at J, with 10 bases between. The germline gives CDR1 LGHNT, CDR2 FRNRAP. DNA for the CDR3: TGTGCTAGTGCCAGACAGGAGAACACTGAAGCTTTCTTT. Its translation: CASARQENTEAFF.

CDR3 coding DNA: TGTGCCAGCTCACCAGTCCGGGACAATTTAGAAAAACTGTTTTTT. Translating gives CASSPVRDNLEKLFF. This chain joins TRBV18 and TRBJ1-4, with a weak D call TRBD1 (6 bases). This CDR3 comprises 15 residues. Per the germline V gene, CDR1 is KGHSH and CDR2 is LQKENI. V was cut by 2 bases and J by 8 bases, with 15 bases left in between.

V and J are TRBV5-5 and TRBJ1-6; 8 bases fit TRBD1. J was trimmed by 10 bases and V by 3 bases; bases with no gene match: 9. The CDR3 is made up of 15 amino acids. The germline V gene encodes CDR1 SGHKS and CDR2 YYEKEE (reference sequence). The CDR3 protein is CASSSPGGVWSPLHF. CDR3 DNA sequence: TGTGCCAGCAGCTCCCCAGGGGGCGTTTGGTCACCCCTCCACTTT.

The chain has TRBV28 and TRBJ2-2, with a tentative D call TRBD2 (5 bases). From germline, CDR1 is MDHEN and CDR2 SYDVKM. The CDR3 is 15 residues long. Trimming stripped 5 bases from V and 3 bases from J, with 13 bases between. The CDR3 loop reads CASSALEEDTGELFF. The CDR3 DNA is TGTGCCAGCAGTGCTTTGGAGGAGGACACCGGGGAGCTGTTTTTT.

The chain combines TRBV11-3 with TRBJ2-7; a weak D match, TRBD1 (6 bases). This CDR3 spans 13 amino acids. With 3 bases removed from V and 4 bases from J, the gap between germline ends came to 10 bases. Germline CDR1 is SGHNT and CDR2 is YENEEA. CDR3 sequence: CASSFLGTYEQYF. CDR3 in DNA: TGTGCCAGCAGCTTCCTTGGGACATACGAGCAGTACTTC.

The genes are TRBV5-1 and TRBJ2-7; 10 nucleotides match TRBD1. Germline CDR1 is SGHRS and CDR2 is YFSETQ. With V trimmed by 4 bases and J by 1 base, 5 bases remained unmatched. The CDR3 consists of 15 residues. In nucleotides, the CDR3 is TGCGCCAGCAGCAACCGGGACAGGGGTTCCTACGAGCAGTACTTC. Residues: CASSNRDRGSYEQYF.

The chain is built from TRBV9 and TRBJ2-7, with D tentatively TRBD1 (6 bases). Trimming took 0 bases from V and 6 from J, leaving 16 bases between them. CDR3 length equals 15 residues. Germline V gene data show CDR1 as SGDLS and CDR2 as YYNGEE. CDR3 DNA: TGTGCCAGCAGCGTAGGGCCAGGGGTGGGTAGCGAGCAGTACTTC. Protein product: CASSVGPGVGSEQYF.